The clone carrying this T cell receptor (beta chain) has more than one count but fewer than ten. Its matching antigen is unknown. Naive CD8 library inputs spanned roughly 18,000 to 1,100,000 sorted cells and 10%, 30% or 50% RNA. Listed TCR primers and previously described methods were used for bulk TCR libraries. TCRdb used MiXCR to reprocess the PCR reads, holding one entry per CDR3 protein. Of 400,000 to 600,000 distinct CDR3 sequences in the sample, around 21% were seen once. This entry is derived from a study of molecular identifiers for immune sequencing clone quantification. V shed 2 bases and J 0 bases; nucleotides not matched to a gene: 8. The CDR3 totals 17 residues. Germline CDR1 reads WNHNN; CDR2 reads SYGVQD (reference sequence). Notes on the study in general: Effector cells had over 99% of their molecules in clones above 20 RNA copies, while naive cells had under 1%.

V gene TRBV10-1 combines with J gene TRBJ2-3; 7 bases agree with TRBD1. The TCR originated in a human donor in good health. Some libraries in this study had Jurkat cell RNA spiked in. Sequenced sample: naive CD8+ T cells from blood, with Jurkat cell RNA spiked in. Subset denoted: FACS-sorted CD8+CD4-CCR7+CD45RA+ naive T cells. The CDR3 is CASSEERTGASTDTQYF. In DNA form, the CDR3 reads TGCGCCAGCAGTGAGGAGAGAACAGGGGCTAGCACAGATACGCAGTATTTT.